A single sample gave rise to the 28 T cell receptor beta chains below, sequenced in a study of early T cells in non-severe SARS-CoV-2 infection. Each CDR3 protein is one row after TCRdb ran MiXCR on the 5' RACE reads. The table has roughly 66,000 distinct CDR3 sequences, roughly 10% seen once. Sequencing was carried out using whole blood. All receptors come from an adult who was a healthcare worker with PCR-confirmed SARS-CoV-2 infection or an uninfected control (not recorded which).

This rearrangement joins TRBV6-5 to TRBJ1-5; D is uncertain. Deletions cut 2 bases from V and 5 bases from J, with 7 bases between. Looked up from germline, CDR1 is MNHEY and CDR2 is SVGAGI. The CDR3 contains 13 residues. The CDR3 sequence: CASSYGGYQPQHF. CDR3 DNA sequence: TGTGCCAGCAGTTACGGAGGGTATCAGCCCCAGCATTTT.

This clonotype was seen ten or more times. The chain links TRBV20-1 to TRBJ2-7; no clear D. Germline CDR1 and CDR2: DFQATT and SNEGSKA (reference sequence). The germline V and J ends were trimmed by 1 base and 3 bases, with 10 bases remaining between them. The CDR3 has 13 residues. This chain's CDR3 is CSARGLVLYEQYF. CDR3 sequence (DNA): TGCAGTGCTAGAGGACTCGTCCTCTACGAGCAGTACTTC.

This clonotype appeared many times. V gene TRBV2 combines with J gene TRBJ2-1, with TRBD2 identical over 9 bases. Germline loops: CDR1 SNHLY, CDR2 FYNNEI. The V segment lost 6 bases and the J segment 6 bases; nucleotides outside the gene matches: 3. The CDR3 runs 13 residues. The CDR3 region is CASSGGLANEQFF. The CDR3 nucleotides read TGTGCCAGCAGCGGGGGACTAGCCAATGAGCAGTTCTTC.

The chain links TRBV7-6 to TRBJ2-3; D gene uncertain. CDR3 size: 14 residues. Germline CDR1 is SGHVS and CDR2 is FNYEAQ. Trimming took 1 base from V and 4 from J, leaving 9 bases between them. DNA of the CDR3: TGTGCCAGCAGCTTAGACAGATATGCAGATACGCAGTATTTT. Translation gives CASSLDRYADTQYF.

This clonotype was counted only a few times. The gene calls are TRBV7-6 and TRBJ2-2; no clear D gene. Trimming left V 6 bases short and J 2 bases short, with 4 bases between. Per the germline V gene, CDR1 is SGHVS and CDR2 is FNYEAQ. The CDR3 covers 12 residues. Written as DNA, the CDR3 is TGTGCCAGCAGACATAACACCGGGGAGCTGTTTTTT. Amino acids: CASRHNTGELFF.

At least ten counts were recorded for this clonotype. The chain combines TRBV19 with TRBJ2-7, with D perhaps matching TRBD2 (5 bases). Trimming pared 7 bases from V and 2 bases from J, leaving 15 bases between. The CDR3 length is 14 residues. Germline V gives CDR1 LNHDA, CDR2 SQIVND (reference sequence). The CDR3 DNA reads as TGTGCCAGTACCCCGGGATCCAGCACCTACGAGCAGTACTTC. It translates to CASTPGSSTYEQYF.

This clonotype occurred many times. This chain uses TRBV4-2 with TRBJ2-2; possibly TRBD1 for D (5 bases). V was trimmed by 1 base and J by 1 base, leaving 7 bases between them. This CDR3 contains 15 residues. Germline CDR1 and CDR2: LGHNA and YNFKEQ. CDR3 bases: TGTGCCAGCAGCCAAGTTACAGGGAACACCGGGGAGCTGTTTTTT. Its translation is CASSQVTGNTGELFF.

This clonotype came up many times. J is TRBJ2-1 and V is TRBV11-3; 11 bases line up with TRBD2. There are 15 residues in the CDR3. Germline-derived CDR1 and CDR2 are SGHNT and YENEEA. After removal of 6 bases from V and 3 bases from J, the junction contained 4 bases not matched to a gene. CDR3 coding DNA: TGTGCCAGCAGTCTGGGACTAGCGGACTACAATGAGCAGTTCTTC. Its protein is CASSLGLADYNEQFF.

V gene TRBV29-1 combines with J gene TRBJ1-2; the D is unclear. The germline V and J ends were trimmed by 7 bases and 0 bases, with 6 bases remaining between them. CDR1 is SQVTM, CDR2 ANQGSEA, per germline. The CDR3 contains 11 residues. CDR3 bases: TGCAGCGGGACCACTAACTATGGCTACACCTTC. Translated: CSGTTNYGYTF. The whole variable domain, remainder taken from reference TRBV29-1 and TRBJ1-2, is SAVISQKPSRDICQRGTSLTIQCQVDSQVTMMFWYRQQPGQSLTLIATANQGSEATYESGFVIDKFPISRPNLTFSTLTVSNMSPEDSSIYLCSGTTNYGYTFGSGTRLTVV.

This clonotype was picked up many times. The chain uses TRBV5-1 and TRBJ2-7, with TRBD2 matching over 10 bases. Germline V gives CDR1 SGHRS, CDR2 YFSETQ. With V trimmed by 4 bases and J by 3 bases, 4 bases remained unmatched. The CDR3 extends over 14 amino acids. The CDR3 DNA reads TGCGCCAGCAGCGCTAGCGGGAGCCGCTACGAGCAGTACTTC. It specifies CASSASGSRYEQYF.

This clonotype appeared many times. CDR3 coding DNA: TGTGCCAGCAGCTCGGGACTAGCGGGATCCCCCTCCTACAATGAGCAGTTCTTC. Its protein is CASSSGLAGSPSYNEQFF. The chain combines TRBV7-3 with TRBJ2-1; TRBD2 aligns across 13 bases. The germline V gene encodes CDR1 SGHTA and CDR2 FQGTGA. This CDR3 is built from 18 residues. Trimming at V came to 4 bases and at J to 0 bases, leaving 6 bases not matched to a gene.

The chain employs TRBV2 and TRBJ2-7, with D possibly matching TRBD1 (5 bases). The CDR3 is 15 residues long. Germline V gene data show CDR1 as SNHLY and CDR2 as FYNNEI. V was clipped by 3 bases and J by 0 bases, with 12 bases between them. The CDR3 loop is CASSEGRLSSYEQYF. The CDR3 DNA sequence: TGTGCCAGCAGTGAGGGGCGGTTAAGCTCCTACGAGCAGTACTTC.

The rearrangement uses TRBV10-3 and TRBJ2-5; D not certain. CDR3 length: 14 residues. Per the germline V gene, CDR1 is ENHRY and CDR2 is SYGVKD. V was shortened by 0 bases and J by 5 bases, with 10 bases between the two germline ends. The CDR3 bases are TGTGCCATCAGTGAGTCTGACATCTTGGAGACCCAGTACTTC. This sequence encodes CAISESDILETQYF.

The chain combines TRBV2 with TRBJ1-2; D unresolved. Germline lookup yields CDR1 SNHLY and CDR2 FYNNEI. V shed 5 bases and J shed 6 bases, with 19 bases lying between them. CDR3 size: 15 residues. The CDR3 sequence: CASSNPGSSTHGYTF. The CDR3 DNA reads TGTGCCAGCAGTAACCCTGGTAGTTCGACCCATGGCTACACCTTC.

At least ten counts were recorded for this clonotype. V and J are TRBV29-1 and TRBJ2-3, with TRBD1 identical over 8 bases. In germline, CDR1 is SQVTM, CDR2 ANQGSEA. With 2 bases clipped from V and 4 bases from J, the junction kept 2 bases outside the gene matches. The CDR3 has 13 residues. The CDR3 DNA sequence: TGCAGCGTTGAACAGGGGGCCCCAGATACGCAGTATTTT. As protein: CSVEQGAPDTQYF.

The chain couples TRBV19 to TRBJ1-1; a weak D match, TRBD1 (6 bases). V lost 9 bases to trimming and J lost 7 bases, with 9 bases between them. The CDR3 runs 10 residues. CDR1 LNHDA and CDR2 SQIVND come from the germline V gene (reference sequence). The CDR3 is CASGGVEAFF. CDR3 sequence (DNA): TGTGCCAGCGGGGGCGTTGAAGCTTTCTTT.

V usage is TRBV5-1 and J usage is TRBJ2-3; 7 bases fit TRBD2. J was trimmed by 2 bases and V by 0 bases; bases with no gene match: 15. The CDR3 runs to 19 residues. Per the germline V gene, CDR1 is SGHRS and CDR2 is YFSETQ. CDR3 protein: CASSLEGRAPSTYTDTQYF. The CDR3 coding sequence is TGCGCCAGCAGCTTGGAGGGGAGGGCCCCCTCAACTTACACAGATACGCAGTATTTT.

This clonotype was picked up many times. The gene calls are TRBV2 and TRBJ2-3, with D perhaps matching TRBD2 (6 bases). V was pared by 3 bases and J by 10 bases, with 11 bases between. Per germline, CDR1 SNHLY and CDR2 FYNNEI. CDR3 size: 12 residues. The CDR3 region is CASSETAGPQYF. In DNA, the CDR3 is TGTGCCAGCAGTGAGACGGCGGGACCGCAGTATTTT.

This clonotype has a handful of counts. The genes are TRBV20-1 and TRBJ2-3, with 9 bases matching TRBD2. The trim removed 1 base at V and 6 bases at J, leaving 5 bases unmatched. The CDR3 consists of 14 residues. Germline lookup yields CDR1 DFQATT and CDR2 SNEGSKA (reference sequence). Written as DNA, the CDR3 is TGCAGTGCTAGAGCTAGCGGGATGGTGGATACGCAGTATTTT. It codes for CSARASGMVDTQYF.

This clonotype has more than one count but fewer than ten. The J gene is TRBJ2-2, the V gene TRBV19; D not resolved. CDR1 and CDR2 from the germline V gene are LNHDA and SQIVND (reference sequence). The CDR3 has 14 amino acids. Trimming removed 1 base from V and 2 bases from J, with 5 bases in between. CDR3 sequence (DNA): TGTGCCAGTAGTATAGGCCCTAACACCGGGGAGCTGTTTTTT. This encodes CASSIGPNTGELFF.

This clonotype has a count of ten or more. DNA of the CDR3: TGTGCCAGCAGCCCTGCCAGGGGGATGAGTCAGCCCCAGCATTTT. This translates into CASSPARGMSQPQHF. The V gene is TRBV2, the J gene TRBJ1-5; 7 bases match TRBD1. CDR3 length equals 15 residues. The germline CDR1 and CDR2 sequences are SNHLY and FYNNEI. The J segment lost 6 bases and the V segment lost 6 bases, leaving 11 bases of the junction unmatched.

This clonotype was counted a few times. The CDR3 coding sequence is TGTGCCAGCAGTATCCGACGACTAGCGGGCCCTTACCAAGAGACCCAGTACTTC. Residues: CASSIRRLAGPYQETQYF. The chain links TRBV6-5 to TRBJ2-5, with 10 bases that match TRBD2. Germline assignment: CDR1 MNHEY and CDR2 SVGAGI. This CDR3 region has 18 residues. Germline trimming cut 5 bases from V and 0 bases from J; bases unmatched to any gene: 12.

The J gene is TRBJ2-5, the V gene TRBV21-1; the DNA was not compared with TRBD1, the D call given in the table. TRBV21-1 is shown as a pseudogene. This CDR3 contains 15 residues. The CDR3 nucleotides are TGTGCCAGCAGCCCATCGCAGGGACAGGTAGAGACCCAGTACTTC. This encodes CASSPSQGQVETQYF.

This clonotype appeared many times. The chain uses TRBV20-1 and TRBJ2-1; 11 bases are a match to TRBD2. CDR1 is DFQATT, CDR2 SNEGSKA, per germline (reference sequence). There are 16 residues in the CDR3. Losses at the gene ends were 6 bases for V and 6 bases for J; bases not matched to a gene: 13. Here the CDR3 reads CSAQTIAGGPFNEQFF. As DNA, the CDR3 is TGCAGTGCCCAGACAATAGCGGGAGGGCCGTTCAATGAGCAGTTCTTC.

The chain uses TRBV29-1 and TRBJ2-5; TRBD1 matches 8 bases. This CDR3 spans 12 amino acids. Germline V CDR1 and CDR2: SQVTM, ANQGSEA. The ends lost 7 bases at V and 4 bases at J; junction bases unmatched: 5. For the CDR3, the DNA is TGCAGCGCCGCGGACAGGGTAGAGACCCAGTACTTC. Residues: CSAADRVETQYF.

The chain recombines TRBV11-3 with TRBJ1-1; 7 nucleotides match TRBD1. The V and J ends lost 5 bases and 5 bases, in that order; junction bases with no gene match: 8. This CDR3 has 14 amino acids. Germline V gene lookup returns CDR1 SGHNT and CDR2 YENEEA. CDR3 amino acids: CASSDRAAGTEAFF. CDR3 coding DNA: TGTGCCAGCAGCGACAGGGCTGCGGGGACTGAAGCTTTCTTT.

This clonotype was seen a handful of times. V is TRBV27 and J is TRBJ2-4, with TRBD1 matching 8 bases. Germline V gives CDR1 MNHEY, CDR2 SMNVEV (reference sequence). After removal of 4 bases from V and 7 bases from J, the junction contained 9 bases not matched to a gene. The CDR3 covers 15 residues. DNA for the CDR3: TGTGCCAGCAGTTATGGTCAGGGGGCAGGGAACATTCAGTACTTC. This sequence encodes CASSYGQGAGNIQYF.

Sample share makes this clonotype medium-sized. The V and J genes are TRBV12-3 or TRBV12-4 and TRBJ2-3; 7 bases are shared with TRBD2. CDR3 size: 15 residues. The ends lost 6 bases at V and 1 base at J; junction bases unmatched: 7. The CDR3 spells CASSPRSGGTDTQYF. CDR3 DNA: TGTGCCAGCAGCCCCCGGAGCGGGGGCACAGATACGCAGTATTTT.